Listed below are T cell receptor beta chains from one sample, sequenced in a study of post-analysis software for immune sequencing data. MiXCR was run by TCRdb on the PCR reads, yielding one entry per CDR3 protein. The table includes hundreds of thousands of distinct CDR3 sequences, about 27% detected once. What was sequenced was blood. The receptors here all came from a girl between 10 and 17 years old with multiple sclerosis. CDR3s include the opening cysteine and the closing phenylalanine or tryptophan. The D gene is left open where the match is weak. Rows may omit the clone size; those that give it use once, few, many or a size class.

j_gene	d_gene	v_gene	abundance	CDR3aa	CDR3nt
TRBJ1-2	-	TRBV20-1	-	CSARDLGRGYGYTF	TGCAGTGCTAGAGATCTGGGGCGCGGGTATGGCTACACCTTC
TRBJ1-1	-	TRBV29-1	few	CSVEIAGEAFF	TGCAGCGTTGAGATCGCAGGAGAAGCTTTCTTT
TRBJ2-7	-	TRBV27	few	CASSYGRSYEQYF	TGTGCCAGCAGTTACGGACGGTCCTACGAGCAGTACTTC
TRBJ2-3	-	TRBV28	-	CASSAVSTDTQYF	TGTGCCAGCAGTGCAGTGAGCACAGATACGCAGTATTTT
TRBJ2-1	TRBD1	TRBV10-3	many	CAISEPRDRFEQFF	TGTGCCATCAGTGAGCCCCGGGACAGGTTCGAGCAGTTCTTC
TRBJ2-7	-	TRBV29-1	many	CSVGVWQGRSYEQYF	TGCAGCGTGGGGGTCTGGCAGGGGAGGTCCTACGAGCAGTACTTC
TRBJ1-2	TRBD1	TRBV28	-	CASSLIRDRGTRDYGYTF	TGTGCCAGCAGTTTAATCCGGGACAGGGGGACGCGGGACTATGGCTACACCTTC
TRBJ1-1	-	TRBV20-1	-	CRAGVNTEAFF	TGCAGGGCCGGGGTCAACACTGAAGCTTTCTTT
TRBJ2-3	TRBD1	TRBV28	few	CASIGTGISDTQYF	TGTGCCAGCATAGGGACAGGAATTTCGGATACGCAGTATTTT
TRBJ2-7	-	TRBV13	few	CASSFRDNYEQYF	TGTGCCAGCAGCTTCCGGGACAACTACGAGCAGTACTTC
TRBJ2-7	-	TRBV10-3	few	CAISGVRGSYEQYF	TGTGCCATCAGTGGAGTCAGGGGATCCTACGAGCAGTACTTC
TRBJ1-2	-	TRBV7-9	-	CASSLERQNNYGYTF	TGTGCCAGCAGCTTAGAGAGACAGAACAACTATGGCTACACCTTC
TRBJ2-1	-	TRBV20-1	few	CSARRAAEQFF	TGCAGTGCTAGGCGGGCGGCTGAGCAGTTCTTC